The sequence of this T cell receptor beta chain was determined in a study of blood T cells in healthy people across ages. The V gene lost 6 bases and the J gene lost 4 bases, with 7 bases spanning the gap. Germline V gene data show CDR1 as ENHRY and CDR2 as SYGVKD. This CDR3 spans 11 amino acids. Collection of ten milliliters of peripheral blood was performed for each donor. The authors extracted at least 5.5 micrograms of total RNA per sample. Only a few counts were recorded for this clonotype. PCR was performed a second time for roughly 7 to 12 cycles using a sample-barcoded 5' primer and a J-beta primer mix. TCRdb analysed the 5' RACE reads with MiXCR anew, one entry per CDR3 protein. Of some 760,000 distinct CDR3 sequences listed, 25% are singletons. Another study also made use of these data, one on T cells of mothers and their children. That source notes: Added by the second PCR's M1S primer were sample barcodes and 2-4 random nucleotides. There were over 8 million TCR beta CDR3 reads from each mother and around 2.7 million from each child.

Sequenced: blood. The chain recombines TRBV10-3 with TRBJ2-7; D gene uncertain. This receptor was identified in a boy between 10 and 17 years old in good health. As DNA, the CDR3 is TGTGCCATCAGCGGTGAATACGAGCAGTACTTC. Translated, it gives CAISGEYEQYF.